Listed below are T cell receptor beta chains from one sample, sequenced in a study of blood T cells in healthy people across ages. TCRdb used MiXCR to reprocess the 5' RACE reads, holding one entry per CDR3 protein. The sample records roughly 2 million distinct CDR3 sequences, 49% being singletons. The material sequenced was blood. The receptors originated from a woman aged 40 to 50 in good health. The conserved cysteine and the conserved F or W are not part of the CDR3 here. Fields, in order: J gene, V gene, clone size, CDR3 length, CDR3 protein. The listing skips clone size in some rows; elsewhere it reads once, few, many or a size class.

TRBJ2-1 TRBV6-5 few 11 ASSFGNADEQF
TRBJ2-1 TRBV24-1 . 11 ASSALAGSEQF
TRBJ2-5 TRBV6-6 . 12 ASSSGLGYNEQY
TRBJ2-2 TRBV9 . 15 ASSVVPGGGGTGELF
TRBJ2-7 TRBV4-2 . 13 ASSQARDYSYEQY
TRBJ1-2 TRBV11-2 few 13 ASSLMGQKGYGYT
TRBJ1-5 TRBV6-1 few 13 ASSEGRTSNQPQH
TRBJ1-2 TRBV4-1 . 16 ASSQATGGEAFNYGYT
TRBJ2-3 TRBV4-1 . 11 ASSQESSTAGY
TRBJ2-3 TRBV12-3/TRBV12-4 . 13 AITKEGHLLNTQY
TRBJ2-7 TRBV12-3/TRBV12-4 . 13 ASTKGLTVSYEQY
TRBJ2-7 TRBV7-8 . 11 ASSFDNSYEQY
TRBJ2-4 TRBV7-2 . 14 VSSHRSSGIGDIQY
. TRBV29-1 . 10 SATDRVDEQY
TRBJ2-4 TRBV20-1 . 12 SAGLTGLKNIQY
TRBJ2-3 TRBV24-1 . 11 ATSDKGVDTQY
TRBJ2-6 TRBV20-1 few 14 SAPTAGISGANVLT
TRBJ2-5 TRBV7-8 . 14 ASSLIGSVYQETQY
TRBJ2-4 TRBV20-1 . 12 SARDVLVPLEQY
TRBJ2-1 TRBV10-3 . 13 AIRGEDRRPNEQF
TRBJ2-7 TRBV9 few 13 ASSVGGASSYEQY
TRBJ2-3 TRBV15 . 13 ATSISGTSTDTQY